Listed here are 10 T cell receptor beta chains from one sample, sequenced in a study of vaccination effects on CD4 cells after COVID-19. The ViraFEST assay expanded antigen-specific CD4+ T cells with viral peptide pools before sequencing. Having been cultured for roughly 11 days, the cells underwent CD4+ T cell isolation. Sometime from March through December 2020, the person acquired a SARS-CoV-2 infection that PCR confirmed. TCRdb's table, derived via immunoSEQ multiplex PCR, lists solely in-frame clones and lacks some. This sample has about 19,000 clones, with about 70% found just once. Their recognized antigens are unknown. The specimen comprised CD4+ T cells from PBMCs cultured with SARS-CoV-2 spike peptides, sampled before COVID-19 vaccination. The receptors originated from a human donor who had a prior SARS-CoV-2 infection.

The chain uses TRBV7-2 and TRBJ1-2; D not resolved. This CDR3 is built from 14 residues. Germline V gene sequence: CDR1 SGHTA, CDR2 FQGNSA. The ends were cut back, 0 bases at V and 10 bases at J, with 15 bases in the middle. DNA for the CDR3: TGTGCCAGCAGCTTAGCGCCACAGACACTGGACTACACCTTC. Amino acids: CASSLAPQTLDYTF.

The CDR3 DNA is TGTGCCAGCAGCACGCGACAGGACGGGTCTAACTATGGCTACACCTTC. It encodes CASSTRQDGSNYGYTF. The chain couples TRBV21-1 to TRBJ1-2; the D call TRBD1 from the table was never checked on the DNA. TRBV21-1 is tagged as a pseudogene. This CDR3 is built from 16 residues.

J is TRBJ2-1 and V is TRBV6-4, with D perhaps TRBD2 (5 bases). The CDR3 spans 14 residues. V lost 8 bases, J lost 9 bases, and 20 bases lay in between. CDR1 and CDR2 from the germline V gene are MRHNA and SNTAGT. CDR3 bases: TGTGCCAGCCGTCGGGAACACTCCCTGGGTGAGCAGTTCTTC. This translates into CASRREHSLGEQFF.

The chain is built from TRBV3-1 (or the pseudogene TRBV3-2) and TRBJ2-7; D remains ambiguous. The V gene's germline CDR1 is LGHDT and CDR2 YNNKEL (reference sequence). V gave up 0 bases and J gave up 5 bases, with 2 bases separating them. CDR3 length: 11 residues. CDR3 bases: TGTGCCAGCAGCCAAGATAACGAGCAGTACTTC. It translates to CASSQDNEQYF.

V is TRBV19 and J is TRBJ2-2, with D perhaps given as TRBD1 or TRBD2 (7 bases each). Germline lookup yields CDR1 LNHDA and CDR2 SQIVND (reference sequence). CDR3 size: 16 residues. Deletions cut 5 bases from V and 4 bases from J, with 17 bases between. In DNA form, the CDR3 reads TGTGCCAGTAGTTCGCCGGGGGGACAGCGCACCGGGGAGCTGTTTTTT. Translating gives CASSSPGGQRTGELFF. The variable domain in full, completed from reference TRBV19 and TRBJ2-2, reads DGGITQSPKYLFRKEGQNVTLSCEQNLNHDAMYWYRQDPGQGLRLIYYSQIVNDFQKGDIAEGYSVSREKKESFPLTVTSAQKNPTAFYLCASSSPGGQRTGELFFGEGSRLTVL.

The chain uses TRBV30 and TRBJ1-1; D gene uncertain. Trimming took off 3 bases at V and 3 bases at J, with 8 bases between the two ends. The germline V gene has CDR1 GTSNPN and CDR2 SVGIG (reference sequence). The CDR3 consists of 12 residues. This CDR3 reads CAWRRKYTEAFF. CDR3 nucleotide sequence: TGTGCCTGGAGAAGGAAGTACACTGAAGCTTTCTTT.

The chain carries TRBV19 and TRBJ2-5; 12 nucleotides match TRBD2. The CDR3 length is 16 residues. After removal of 5 bases from V and 2 bases from J, the junction contained 6 bases not matched to a gene. The germline V gene has CDR1 LNHDA and CDR2 SQIVND (reference sequence). The CDR3: CASSAMTSGGQETQYF. CDR3 nucleotide sequence: TGTGCCAGTAGTGCGATGACTAGCGGGGGACAAGAGACCCAGTACTTC. Full variable domain (missing parts from reference TRBV19 and TRBJ2-5): DGGITQSPKYLFRKEGQNVTLSCEQNLNHDAMYWYRQDPGQGLRLIYYSQIVNDFQKGDIAEGYSVSREKKESFPLTVTSAQKNPTAFYLCASSAMTSGGQETQYFGPGTRLLVL.

This chain joins TRBV6-5 and TRBJ2-5, with 10 positions matching TRBD2. V shed 6 bases, J shed 5 bases, and the junction held 3 bases outside the gene matches. CDR1 and CDR2 (germline): MNHEY, SVGAGI. CDR3 size: 13 residues. The CDR3 sequence is CASRLAGVETQYF. Written as DNA, the CDR3 is TGTGCCAGCAGGCTAGCGGGAGTCGAGACCCAGTACTTC.

This clone was counted once. The J gene is TRBJ1-5, the V gene TRBV16, with TRBD1 as a possible D gene (6 bases). The V gene lost 0 bases and the J gene lost 6 bases, with 12 bases spanning the gap. The CDR3 has 15 residues. In germline, CDR1 is KGHSY, CDR2 FQNENV. The CDR3 spells CASSQSTGIGQPQHF. The CDR3 DNA follows: TGTGCCAGCAGCCAATCAACAGGGATCGGTCAGCCCCAGCATTTT.

The count of this clone is one. The chain recombines TRBV6-6 with TRBJ2-2, with TRBD2 identical over 7 bases. This CDR3 contains 15 residues. V lost 4 bases and J lost 5; bases outside the gene matches: 7. The V gene's germline CDR1 is MNHNY and CDR2 SVGAGI (reference sequence). CDR3 amino acids: CASSSGRAGTGELFF. Written as DNA, the CDR3 is TGTGCCAGCAGTTCGGGAAGAGCGGGGACCGGGGAGCTGTTTTTT.